The text below deals with one T cell receptor beta chain. Its antigen target is currently unknown. Base qualities are not recorded, but no much larger clone differs from it by a single base. The data belong to a study of post-analysis software for immune sequencing data (dated by TCRdb to between 2015 and 2017). For the study in its entirety: Disease courses on record covered relapsing-remitting, secondary progressive and progressive-relapsing multiple sclerosis, though some patients had no subtype annotation. The multiple sclerosis patient repertoires were compared with about a dozen previously published healthy control repertoires from donors aged roughly 6 to 27 years. A subset of samples was prepared in parallel using single-end sample barcoding, then pooled and co-amplified after Illumina adapter ligation. Study-wide findings and limitations: The multiple sclerosis patient group was slightly younger than the control group. Strong co-clustering of samples prepared in the same batch was shown by direct clustering with F measure, prompting a batch-effect correction. Roughly 5 TRBV segments, including TRBV5-6, TRBV5-1 and TRBV20-1, were significantly more frequent in patients than controls. Multiple sclerosis patients had significantly lower normalized Chao1 diversity than controls, a result that suggests substantial peripheral T-cell clonal expansion.

To demonstrate the VDJtools post-analysis software, TCR beta repertoires were profiled from the peripheral blood of 13 young patients with multiple sclerosis. The multiple sclerosis patients were children and adolescents between roughly 6 and 17 years of age. Library creation used PCR. The sequencing machine was an Illumina HiSeq 2500. Unique molecular identifiers were incorporated into TCR beta cDNA libraries to reduce PCR and sequencing biases. Some 500,000 cDNA molecules were obtained per 1 to 10 million input T cells, so each molecule approximated one T cell. The patient libraries were prepared and sequenced with the same protocol used for the earlier healthy control dataset. Samples belonging to the same batch were prepared together, multiplexed and sequenced on a shared HiSeq lane. In the source study's methods: Raw barcoded reads were processed with MIGEC, and single-read molecular identifier groups were discarded before consensus assembly and CDR3 extraction. VDJtools was used for post-analysis of the clonotype tables, with diversity normalized by down-sampling every dataset to the smallest sample size. To correct batch-related cross-sample contamination, repertoire overlap clustering matched CDR3 amino acid sequences but not nucleotide sequences. TCRdb reprocessing: public reads trimmed at Q25 with fastp, clones called with MiXCR, in-frame beta chains kept. Each entry is one CDR3 protein sequence, shown with its most common DNA and genes. It is TCRdb's table, rather than the study itself, that gives the V and J calls and clone size. Counted in this sample were roughly 730,000 distinct CDR3 sequences; 25% to 30% of them appeared once. Of the sample, around 0.55% falls within the top ten clones.

V sheds 5 bases and J sheds 0 bases, leaving 13 bases between their ends. The CDR3 runs 16 amino acids, cysteine and phenylalanine included. Only CDR3 DNA is held: 48 bases, read in frame from base 1. From a lookup of the germline V gene, CDR1 and CDR2 are SGHTA and FQGNSA. The receptor comes from a girl aged 10 to 17 with multiple sclerosis. The rearrangement combines TRBV7-2 with TRBJ2-2, with the D gene tentatively TRBD1 or TRBD2, based on 5 matching bases in each. Sequenced material: blood. The DNA reads TGTGCCAGCAGCGGCCGGGACGGAGCGAACACCGGGGAGCTGTTTTTT. It specifies CASSGRDGANTGELFF.